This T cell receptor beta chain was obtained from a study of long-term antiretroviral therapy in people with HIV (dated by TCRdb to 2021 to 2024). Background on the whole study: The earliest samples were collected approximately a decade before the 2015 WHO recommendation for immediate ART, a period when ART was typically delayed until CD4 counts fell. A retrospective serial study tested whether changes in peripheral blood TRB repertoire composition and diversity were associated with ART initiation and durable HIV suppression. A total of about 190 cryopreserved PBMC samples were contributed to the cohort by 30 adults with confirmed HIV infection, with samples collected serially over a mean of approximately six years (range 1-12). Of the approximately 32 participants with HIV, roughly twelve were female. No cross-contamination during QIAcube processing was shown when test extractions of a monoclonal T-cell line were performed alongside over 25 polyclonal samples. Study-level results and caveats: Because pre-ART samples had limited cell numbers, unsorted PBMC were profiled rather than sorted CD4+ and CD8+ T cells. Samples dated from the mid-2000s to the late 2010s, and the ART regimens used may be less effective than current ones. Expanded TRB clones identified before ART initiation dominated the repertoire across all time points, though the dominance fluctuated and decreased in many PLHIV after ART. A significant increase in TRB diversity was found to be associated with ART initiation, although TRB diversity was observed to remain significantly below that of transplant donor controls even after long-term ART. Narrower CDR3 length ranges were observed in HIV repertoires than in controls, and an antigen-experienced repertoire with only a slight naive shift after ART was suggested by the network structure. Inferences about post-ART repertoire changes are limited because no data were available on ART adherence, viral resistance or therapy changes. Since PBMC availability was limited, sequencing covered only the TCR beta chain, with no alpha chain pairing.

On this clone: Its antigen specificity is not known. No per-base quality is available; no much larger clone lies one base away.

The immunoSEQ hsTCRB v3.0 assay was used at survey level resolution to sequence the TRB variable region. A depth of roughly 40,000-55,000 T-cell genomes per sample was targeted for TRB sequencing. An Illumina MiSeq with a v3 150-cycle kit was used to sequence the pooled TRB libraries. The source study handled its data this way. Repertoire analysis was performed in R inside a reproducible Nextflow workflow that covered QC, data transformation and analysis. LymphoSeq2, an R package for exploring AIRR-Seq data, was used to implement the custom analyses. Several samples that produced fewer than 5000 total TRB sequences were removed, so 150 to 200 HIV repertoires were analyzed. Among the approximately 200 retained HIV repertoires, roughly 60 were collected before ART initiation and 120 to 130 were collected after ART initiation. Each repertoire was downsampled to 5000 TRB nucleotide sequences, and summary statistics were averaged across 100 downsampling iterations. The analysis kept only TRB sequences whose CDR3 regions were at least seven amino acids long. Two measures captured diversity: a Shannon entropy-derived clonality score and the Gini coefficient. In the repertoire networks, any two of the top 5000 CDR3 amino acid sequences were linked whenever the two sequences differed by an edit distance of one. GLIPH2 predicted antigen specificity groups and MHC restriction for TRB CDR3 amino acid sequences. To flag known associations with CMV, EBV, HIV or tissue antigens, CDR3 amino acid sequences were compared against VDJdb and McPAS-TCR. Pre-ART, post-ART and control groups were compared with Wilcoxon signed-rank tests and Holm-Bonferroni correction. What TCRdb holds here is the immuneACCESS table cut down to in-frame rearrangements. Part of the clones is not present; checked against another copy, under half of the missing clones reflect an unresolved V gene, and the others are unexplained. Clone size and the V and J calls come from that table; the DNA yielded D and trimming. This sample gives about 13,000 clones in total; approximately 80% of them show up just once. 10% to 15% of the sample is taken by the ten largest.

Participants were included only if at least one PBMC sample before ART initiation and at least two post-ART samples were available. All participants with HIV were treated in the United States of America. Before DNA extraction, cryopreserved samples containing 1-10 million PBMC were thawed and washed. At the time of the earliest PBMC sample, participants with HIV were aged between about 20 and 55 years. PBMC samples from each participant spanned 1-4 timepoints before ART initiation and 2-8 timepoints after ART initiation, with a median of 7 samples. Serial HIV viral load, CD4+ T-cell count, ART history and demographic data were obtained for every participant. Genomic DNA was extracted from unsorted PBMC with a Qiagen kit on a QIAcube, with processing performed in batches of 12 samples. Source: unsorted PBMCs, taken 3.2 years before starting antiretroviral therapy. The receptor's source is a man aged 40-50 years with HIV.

For the CDR3, the sequence is CASSLTQKQYF. The DNA sequence follows: TGTGCCAGCAGCTTAACTCAAAAGCAGTACTTC. The V and J segments used are TRBV11-2 and TRBJ2-7; the D gene cannot be resolved reliably. CDR1 SGHAT and CDR2 FQNNGV are derived from the germline V gene. From its cysteine to its phenylalanine, the CDR3 spans 11 amino acids. Of the read, only the CDR3 DNA is kept; its 33 bases are in frame from base 1. Between the V and J ends, shortened by 2 bases and 8 bases respectively, the junction contains 7 bases.